The present TCR beta chain was sequenced within a study of cytomegalovirus exposure and HLA in healthy donors. Study as a whole: Clustering assigned 70% to 90% of the roughly 380 genotyped donors to the Caucasian-associated ancestry cluster.

Overall study findings and caveats: A link between a missense DCLRE1C variant and TCR beta V- and J-gene trimming emerged from a later analysis.

13 Jbeta primers and 60 Vbeta primers were used for the PCR. Some clones are missing from TCRdb's copy, which holds only in-frame ones; the method was immunoSEQ multiplex PCR. The data hold 40,000 to 45,000 clones, with about 50% observed a single time. Concerning this clone: Its target is not known.

Those who donated were healthy bone marrow donors. Germline loops: CDR1 SEHNR, CDR2 FQNEAQ (reference sequence). The CDR3 spans 15 residues. V was pared by 1 base and J by 5 bases, with 4 bases of the junction left unmatched. This TCR was sampled from a human donor in good health. The chain combines TRBV7-9 with TRBJ1-2; 10 nucleotides match TRBD1. Material: PBMCs. CDR3 DNA: TGTGCCAGCAGCTTAGGACAGGGGGCTGAGTATGGCTACACCTTC. Translated: CASSLGQGAEYGYTF.